Listed here are 26 T cell receptor beta chains from one sample, sequenced in a study of shared clonotypes between healthy human individuals (dated by TCRdb to about 2020). Library preparation used the immunoSEQ multiplex PCR assay. TCRdb holds this immuneACCESS table with in-frame rearrangements only. Some clones are missing; in checked studies, unresolved V genes explain under half, and the rest has no known cause. Present in this sample are some 490,000 clones, 81% of which were seen just once. The ten largest clones add up to over 9.5% of the sample. The material sequenced was PBMCs. The receptors were sampled from a woman in her thirties or forties in good health. Some clones in this sample may be carry-over from other donors' samples.

The rearrangement uses TRBV6-1 and TRBJ1-5; 7 nucleotides agree with TRBD1. This CDR3 contains 13 residues. Trimming removed 4 bases from V and 7 bases from J; junction bases left unmatched: 4. Germline V gives CDR1 MNHNS, CDR2 SASEGT. CDR3 DNA sequence: TGTGCCAGCAGTGGACAGGGCAGACAGCCCCAGCATTTT. It encodes CASSGQGRQPQHF.

This rearrangement joins TRBV11-3 to TRBJ2-7; D gene uncertain. Trimming left V 5 bases short and J 5 bases short, with 13 bases between. The CDR3 spans 13 residues. CDR1 SGHNT and CDR2 YENEEA come from the germline V gene. The CDR3 reads CASSQSFGHEQYF. The CDR3 nucleotides read TGTGCCAGCAGCCAGTCCTTTGGGCACGAGCAGTACTTC.

Here the CDR3 DNA reads TGCAGTGCTAGTGAATTGGGGGCTTTCTTT. It yields the protein CSASELGAFF. This chain joins TRBV20-1 and TRBJ1-1; D gene unclear. Germline CDR1 is DFQATT and CDR2 is SNEGSKA (reference sequence). CDR3 size: 10 residues. V was trimmed by 3 bases and J by 11 bases, leaving 10 bases between them.

This clone was seen only a few times. The chain employs TRBV7-2 and TRBJ1-2; the D is unclear. Trimming took off 5 bases at V and 0 bases at J, with 10 bases between the two ends. Germline values: CDR1 SGHTA, CDR2 FQGNSA. The CDR3 runs to 14 residues. Here the CDR3 DNA reads TGTGCCAGCAGCCCGACGGAAGCTAACTATGGCTACACCTTC. Amino acids: CASSPTEANYGYTF.

The chain joins TRBV5-1 to TRBJ2-5; perhaps TRBD1 as D (7 bases). CDR1 is SGHRS, CDR2 YFSETQ, per germline. CDR3 size: 13 residues. Trimming pared 7 bases from V and 4 bases from J, leaving 14 bases between. The CDR3 reads CASGPGGLETQYF. The CDR3 DNA reads as TGCGCCAGCGGCCCAGGGGGGTTAGAGACCCAGTACTTC.

This clone has just one count. V is TRBV5-4 and J is TRBJ1-4; D remains unclear. Germline V gene data show CDR1 as SGHNT and CDR2 as YYREEE (reference sequence). V lost 0 bases, J lost 6 bases, and 6 bases lay in between. This CDR3 has 13 residues. The CDR3 loop is CASSLAGDEKLFF. CDR3 coding DNA: TGTGCCAGCAGCTTGGCTGGAGATGAAAAACTGTTTTTT.

This chain joins TRBV11-2 and TRBJ2-1; D gene uncertain. The CDR3 has 12 amino acids. Germline loops: CDR1 SGHAT, CDR2 FQNNGV. V was clipped by 3 bases and J by 9 bases, with 9 bases between them. The CDR3: CASSLIQTEQFF. The CDR3 region has the DNA TGTGCCAGCAGCTTGATACAAACTGAGCAGTTCTTC. Together with reference TRBV11-2 and TRBJ2-1, the CDR3 gives the full variable domain: EAGVAQSPRYKIIEKRQSVAFWCNPISGHATLYWYQQILGQGPKLLIQFQNNGVVDDSQLPKDRFSAERLKGVDSTLKIQPAKLEDSAVYLCASSLIQTEQFFGPGTRLTVL.

For this clone: A far larger clone is just one base off, so this is likely a read error. This sequence joins TRBV4-2 and TRBJ2-3; maybe TRBD1 (6 bases). Germline-derived CDR1 and CDR2 are LGHNA and YNFKEQ. This CDR3 contains 17 residues. V gave up 0 bases and J gave up 9 bases, with 22 bases separating them. CDR3 bases: TGTGCCAGCAGCCAAGATCCGTTGAGGGGCCCAAGGGGGACGCAGTATTTT. The encoded protein is CASSQDPLRGPRGTQYF.

For the CDR3, the DNA is TGTGCCAGCACCCCTAGGGGGCTAGTAAGAGGGAATGAGCAGTTCTTC. This translates into CASTPRGLVRGNEQFF. The chain recombines TRBV7-9 with TRBJ2-1; 7 bases are shared with TRBD1. The CDR3 sequence is 16 residues long. Germline assignment: CDR1 SEHNR and CDR2 FQNEAQ (reference sequence). J lost 7 bases, V lost 7 bases, and 16 bases had no gene match.

This clone was picked up many times. The chain employs TRBV28 and TRBJ1-1, with D perhaps TRBD1 (5 bases). Germline lookup yields CDR1 MDHEN and CDR2 SYDVKM. The CDR3 is made up of 16 amino acids. Trimming removed 1 base at V and 3 bases at J, with 15 bases between. The CDR3 spells CASSLYPRVRDTEAFF. CDR3 in DNA: TGTGCCAGCAGTTTATACCCCAGGGTTAGGGACACTGAAGCTTTCTTT.

Regarding this clone: A single base is all that separates this from a far larger clone, so a read error is likely. Given the absence of the conserved phenylalanine or tryptophan at the CDR3 end, a read error is likely. The DNA for the CDR3 is TGTGCCAGTACCCCTGTCCCCCACAGGGGCATGAACACTGAAGCTTTCTCT. Its translation is CASTPVPHRGMNTEAFS. The V gene is TRBV19, the J gene TRBJ1-1, with 7 nucleotides matching TRBD1. CDR3 length: 17 amino acids. In germline, CDR1 is LNHDA, CDR2 SQIVND (reference sequence). With 7 bases clipped from V and 0 bases from J, the junction kept 14 bases outside the gene matches.

Details on this clone: Only one base separates this from a far larger clonotype, so it likely reflects a read error. Likely a read error: the CDR3 ends without its conserved phenylalanine or tryptophan. The chain carries TRBV5-4 and TRBJ1-1; D remains unclear. The length of the CDR3 is 14 residues. CDR1 is SGHNT and CDR2 is YYREEE in the germline V gene (reference sequence). Trimming pared 2 bases from V and 1 base from J, leaving 9 bases between. The CDR3 loop reads CASSFSTGNTEAFL. Here the CDR3 DNA reads TGTGCCAGCAGCTTCTCTACGGGGAACACTGAAGCTTTCCTT.

In this sample, this clone turned up a few times. The same CDR3 is also encoded by other DNA sequences in this sample. The gene calls are TRBV2 and TRBJ1-5; D call uncertain. The V end lost 6 bases, the J end lost 1 base, and 7 bases lay between the germline ends. CDR3 length: 13 amino acids. Germline V gives CDR1 SNHLY, CDR2 FYNNEI. The CDR3 region has the DNA TGTGCCAGCAGAGGAGACAGCAATCAGCCCCAGCATTTT. Its protein product is CASRGDSNQPQHF.

The chain has TRBV6-4 and TRBJ1-5, with D possibly matching TRBD1 (5 bases). The CDR3 extends over 12 amino acids. Germline assignment: CDR1 MRHNA and CDR2 SNTAGT. V shed 2 bases and J shed 7 bases, with 6 bases lying between them. The CDR3 DNA sequence: TGTGCCAGCAGTGACCCAGGGCAGCCCCAGCATTTT. Residues: CASSDPGQPQHF.

A word on this clone: A far larger clone differs by one base, so this is likely a read error. Other DNA sequences of this sample code for an identical CDR3. The chain couples TRBV30 to TRBJ1-4; D is perhaps TRBD1 (5 bases). The CDR3 length is 15 residues. Per germline, CDR1 GTSNPN and CDR2 SVGIG (reference sequence). The CDR3 nucleotides are TGTGCCTGGAGTGTACTCAGGGCGAGGGGCGAAAAGCTGTTTTTT. Protein sequence: CAWSVLRARGEKLFF.

The rearrangement links TRBV7-3 to TRBJ2-3, with 13 nucleotides matching TRBD2. CDR1 is SGHTA and CDR2 is FQGTGA in the germline V gene. The CDR3 length is 15 residues. Trimming removed 5 bases from V and 4 bases from J; junction bases left unmatched: 3. The CDR3 DNA is TGTGCCAGCAGCCAGGGACTAGCGGGGCCAGATACGCAGTATTTT. Its protein is CASSQGLAGPDTQYF.

Notes on this clone: With a far larger clone one base away, a read error is the likely cause. V gene TRBV5-1 combines with J gene TRBJ2-1, with 12 positions matching TRBD2. The CDR3 has 15 residues. Germline CDR1 is SGHRS and CDR2 is YFSETQ. The CDR3, as DNA: TGCGCCAGCAGCTTGGGGACTAGCGGGATGGATGAGCGGTTCTTC. This codes for CASSLGTSGMDERFF.

The chain recombines TRBV5-1 with TRBJ1-3; D not certain. From germline, CDR1 is SGHRS and CDR2 YFSETQ. The CDR3 is made up of 14 amino acids. Trimming stripped 3 bases from V and 0 bases from J, with 7 bases between. The DNA for the CDR3 is TGCGCCAGCAGCTGGGGATCCTCTGGAAACACCATATATTTT. It codes for CASSWGSSGNTIYF.

The V and J genes are TRBV30 and TRBJ2-3; D is ambiguous. The CDR3 extends over 10 amino acids. Deletions cut 2 bases from V and 5 bases from J, with 2 bases between. Germline CDR1 is GTSNPN and CDR2 is SVGIG (reference sequence). The CDR3 DNA reads as TGTGCCTGGAGTCGAGATACGCAGTATTTT. Amino acid sequence: CAWSRDTQYF.

The chain links TRBV2 to TRBJ2-5; maybe TRBD2 (5 bases). CDR3 length: 17 residues. Trimming removed 6 bases from V and 0 bases from J, with 20 bases in between. In germline, CDR1 is SNHLY, CDR2 FYNNEI. CDR3 nucleotide sequence: TGTGCCAGCAGAGGGTCGATGCTAGCAGTGTACCAAGAGACCCAGTACTTC. Translating it yields CASRGSMLAVYQETQYF.

The rearrangement uses TRBV11-3 and TRBJ2-7, with 9 bases lining up with TRBD2. Germline V lookup: CDR1 SGHNT, CDR2 YENEEA. There are 14 residues in the CDR3. V lost 11 bases to trimming and J lost 2 bases; unmatched junction nucleotides: 10. CDR3 nucleotide sequence: TGTGCCGGTCCTTGCGGGAGGGTGACCTACGAGCAGTACTTC. Its translation: CAGPCGRVTYEQYF.

A word on this clone: This is likely an artifact of a read error, given a far larger clone one base away. This specimen includes other DNA sequences encoding the same CDR3. The V gene is TRBV28, the J gene TRBJ2-2; no firm D call. This CDR3 is 13 amino acids long. CDR1 is MDHEN and CDR2 is SYDVKM in the germline V gene. CDR3 sequence (DNA): TGTGCCAGCAGACGACTGAACACAGGGGAGCTGTTTTTT. Its protein is CASRRLNTGELFF.

The rearrangement uses TRBV25-1 and TRBJ1-1; D unresolved. Germline values: CDR1 MGHDK, CDR2 SYGVNS. Trimming took 4 bases from V and 3 from J, leaving 9 bases between them. The CDR3 runs to 13 residues. The CDR3 sequence: CASSVQRDTEAFF. CDR3 nucleotides: TGTGCCAGCAGTGTCCAGCGGGACACTGAAGCTTTCTTT.

The chain couples TRBV6-1 to TRBJ2-3; D gene uncertain. The germline V and J ends were trimmed by 6 bases and 7 bases, with 8 bases remaining between them. Germline V gives CDR1 MNHNS, CDR2 SASEGT. The CDR3 covers 11 residues. The chain's CDR3 is CASRVSYTQYF. The CDR3 DNA sequence: TGTGCCAGCAGGGTCAGTTATACGCAGTATTTT.

In this sample, this clone turned up a few times. The chain recombines TRBV6-1 with TRBJ1-4; D possibly corresponds to TRBD1 (6 bases). V lost 5 bases, J lost 5 bases, and 15 bases lay in between. CDR3 length: 15 amino acids. Germline CDR1 and CDR2: MNHNS and SASEGT. CDR3: CASSKDSGGNEKLFF. The CDR3 nucleotides read TGTGCCAGCAGTAAGGACAGTGGAGGGAATGAAAAACTGTTTTTT.

This chain uses TRBV9 with TRBJ2-1; D unclear. The V gene's germline CDR1 is SGDLS and CDR2 YYNGEE. The CDR3 is made up of 13 amino acids. V was clipped by 0 bases and J by 8 bases, with 9 bases between them. The CDR3 spells CASSVGFGDEQFF. The CDR3 region has the DNA TGTGCCAGCAGCGTAGGGTTTGGGGATGAGCAGTTCTTC.